This T cell receptor (beta chain) originates from a study of blood T cell repertoires in COVID-19. About the study: Specimens from acute and convalescent COVID-19 originated in the United States, Italy and Spain. T cells, B-cell-depleted T cells, or PBMCs supplied cDNA or gDNA.

Methods used by the authors: For nucleated cells, counts were estimated from reference gene primer amplification. Sequencing was performed with immunoSEQ multiplex PCR; in TCRdb, only in-frame clones are kept and a portion is missing. Clonal size and the V and J genes are those of that table, whereas D and trimming came from the DNA. This sample has fewer than 50,000 clones, with around nine tenths found just once. The V end lost 5 bases, the J end lost 4 bases, and 11 bases lay between the germline ends. This CDR3 has 13 amino acids. From germline, CDR1 is SGHVS and CDR2 FQNEAQ. The sequencing sample was made of peripheral blood. The receptor was isolated from an older man with active COVID-19. J is TRBJ1-2 and V is TRBV7-8; TRBD1 might be the D (5 bases). The CDR3 protein is CASSVGGVYGYTF. The CDR3 DNA reads as TGTGCCAGCAGCGTCGGGGGTGTCTATGGCTACACCTTC.